The rows below give T cell receptor beta chains drawn from one sample of a study of blood T cells in healthy people across ages. A single record per CDR3 protein comes from TCRdb applying MiXCR to the 5' RACE reads. Of 1.5 million to 2 million distinct CDR3 sequences in the sample, just under 50% are singletons; the top ten hold less than 2.5%. Sequencing input: blood. These receptors came from a woman between 35 and 50 years old in good health. The conserved cysteine and the conserved F or W are not part of the CDR3 here.

J: TRBJ2-5; V: TRBV29-1; CDR3: SVTSGSIQETQY
J: TRBJ2-5; V: TRBV9; CDR3: ASSVATGTSAQETQY
J: TRBJ2-6; V: TRBV4-3; CDR3: ASSQGMSGANVLT
J: TRBJ1-2; V: TRBV6-6; CDR3: ASPAGGGFDGYT
J: TRBJ2-3; V: TRBV4-1; CDR3: ASSQGARAADTQY
J: TRBJ2-7; V: TRBV28; CDR3: ASSFSRNPYEQY
J: TRBJ2-5; V: TRBV29-1; CDR3: SVGGTSQETQY
J: TRBJ2-5; V: TRBV2; CDR3: ASRQTGVETQY
J: TRBJ2-6; V: TRBV2; CDR3: ASRLSRVSGANVLT
J: -; V: TRBV3-1; CDR3: ASSQVSASYEQY
J: TRBJ2-7; V: TRBV6-5; CDR3: ASRLAGGEAYEQY
J: TRBJ2-1; V: TRBV27; CDR3: ASRLGTGWSGEQF
J: TRBJ2-1; V: TRBV20-1; CDR3: SAWGRTVYNEQF
J: TRBJ2-1; V: TRBV7-2; CDR3: ASSSPGTRGDEQF
J: TRBJ2-4; V: TRBV2; CDR3: ASYLTSGGGANIQY
J: TRBJ2-7; V: TRBV7-8; CDR3: ASSFTGQGGTPY
J: TRBJ2-7; V: TRBV28; CDR3: ASSLGGGHSYEQY
J: TRBJ1-1; V: TRBV18; CDR3: ASSPGQGSWNTEAF
J: TRBJ2-5; V: TRBV7-8; CDR3: ASNPWVGTPQETQY
J: TRBJ2-5; V: TRBV18; CDR3: ASSPGRFGETQY
J: TRBJ2-3; V: TRBV4-2; CDR3: ASSQVETGRWSTDTQY
J: TRBJ2-1; V: TRBV7-9; CDR3: ASSLIPANEQF
J: TRBJ2-3; V: TRBV6-5; CDR3: ASKFAGRDTQY
J: TRBJ2-5; V: TRBV28; CDR3: ASRSGSPAETQY
J: TRBJ2-5; V: TRBV15; CDR3: ATSREGGPQETQY
J: TRBJ2-7; V: TRBV27; CDR3: ASRIAGSEIYEQY
J: TRBJ1-2; V: TRBV7-9; CDR3: ASSLGRNNYGYT
J: TRBJ1-1; V: TRBV6-5; CDR3: ASSSGDLWTEAF
J: TRBJ2-5; V: TRBV2; CDR3: ASSEERGLETQY
J: TRBJ1-4; V: TRBV15; CDR3: ATSSPTGQGEKLF
J: TRBJ2-7; V: TRBV28; CDR3: ASSQIGLSYEQY
J: TRBJ1-5; V: TRBV7-8; CDR3: ASSPTGTINQPQH
J: TRBJ2-7; V: TRBV20-1; CDR3: SARGDRAYYEQY
J: TRBJ2-3; V: TRBV4-2; CDR3: ASSQRTTDTQY
J: TRBJ1-4; V: TRBV20-1; CDR3: SALTGVINEKLF
J: TRBJ1-2; V: TRBV5-1; CDR3: ASSLAGAPSYGYT
J: TRBJ2-3; V: TRBV28; CDR3: ASSLFTGFRDTQY
J: TRBJ1-6; V: TRBV6-5; CDR3: ASTNRGSNSPLH
J: TRBJ2-4; V: TRBV29-1; CDR3: SVEFLENIQY
J: TRBJ2-3; V: TRBV7-2; CDR3: ASSSLGGTSTDTQY
J: TRBJ2-5; V: TRBV12-3/TRBV12-4; CDR3: AAKGQSETQY
J: TRBJ1-4; V: TRBV4-3; CDR3: ASSQDRGTGEKLF
J: TRBJ2-7; V: TRBV7-6; CDR3: ASSLVGLAGTSYEQY